The 18 T cell receptor beta chains below were found in one sample sequenced in a study of regulatory T cells in long-lasting Graves disease. Time point in this sample: persistent/refractory GD, antithyroid drugs over 5 years with positive TRAb. Researchers made the TCR library from RNA that was extracted from PBMCs. Libraries of TCR beta came from iRepertoire HTBI primers plus Arm-PCR of CDR3 regions. TCRdb called the multiplex PCR reads again in MiXCR, with one record for every CDR3 protein. In the table there are around 450,000 distinct CDR3 sequences, 20% to 25% of which are singletons. Specimen: peripheral blood mononuclear cells (PBMCs), collected when the disease was refractory, from a patient treated with antithyroid drugs. These receptors came from a female donor with Graves disease.

V and J are TRBV25-1 and TRBJ2-7; tentative D call: TRBD2 (5 bases). The CDR3 length is 12 residues. Germline-derived CDR1 and CDR2 are MGHDK and SYGVNS. The ends were cut back, 4 bases at V and 4 bases at J, with 8 bases in the middle. In nucleotides, the CDR3 is TGTGCCAGCAGTGCGGGGTTATACGAGCAGTACTTC. Translating it yields CASSAGLYEQYF.

This clonotype has at least ten counts. This rearrangement joins TRBV28 to TRBJ2-2; D gene ambiguous. Deletions cut 8 bases from V and 3 bases from J, with 19 bases between. The germline V gene has CDR1 MDHEN and CDR2 SYDVKM. The CDR3 has 16 amino acids. The CDR3 protein is CASSKVTSHHTGELFF. CDR3 DNA sequence: TGTGCCAGCTCTAAAGTTACGTCACACCACACCGGGGAGCTGTTTTTT.

As DNA, the CDR3 is TGTGCCAGCACCTATACGGGGGGTGGGCAGGGCGGGCAGCCCCAGCATTTT. Protein product: CASTYTGGGQGGQPQHF. The rearrangement joins TRBV6-1 to TRBJ1-5; maybe TRBD1 (5 bases). CDR3 length: 17 residues. In germline, CDR1 is MNHNS, CDR2 SASEGT. The V end lost 7 bases, the J end lost 7 bases, and 26 bases lay between the germline ends.

The sample holds many counts of this clonotype. The J gene is TRBJ2-7, the V gene TRBV10-3; perhaps D is TRBD1 or TRBD2 (5 bases each). V lost 6 bases and J lost 6, with 9 bases in between. CDR1 is ENHRY and CDR2 is SYGVKD in the germline V gene. This CDR3 comprises 11 residues. The CDR3 here is CAIRGDGEQYF. The CDR3 nucleotides read TGTGCCATCAGAGGGGACGGCGAGCAGTACTTC.

CDR3 sequence (DNA): TGTGCCATCAGTGACCGAGCGGGGGGGCAAGAGACCCAGTACTTC. This codes for CAISDRAGGQETQYF. The chain combines TRBV10-3 with TRBJ2-5; TRBD2 agrees at 10 bases. The V gene's germline CDR1 is ENHRY and CDR2 SYGVKD. V gave up 3 bases and J gave up 2 bases; unmatched junction bases: 3. CDR3 size: 15 residues.

This clonotype appeared many times. The chain has TRBV28 and TRBJ1-1; D unclear. The CDR3 spans 11 residues. CDR1 and CDR2 (germline): MDHEN, SYDVKM. The germline V and J ends were trimmed by 10 bases and 3 bases, with 9 bases remaining between them. This chain's CDR3 is CATWLDTEAFF. CDR3 in DNA: TGTGCCACCTGGTTGGACACTGAAGCTTTCTTT.

The chain couples TRBV28 to TRBJ2-1; 9 bases match TRBD2. J gave up 4 bases and V 5 bases, and 12 bases lay outside the gene matches. The V gene's germline CDR1 is MDHEN and CDR2 SYDVKM. The CDR3 has 17 residues. The CDR3 coding sequence is TGTGCCAGCAGTCCACGGGTAGCGGGAGTAGGATACAATGAGCAGTTCTTC. It codes for CASSPRVAGVGYNEQFF.

This clonotype was detected ten times or more. The J gene is TRBJ1-4, the V gene TRBV6-1; D is uncertain. This CDR3 region has 15 residues. CDR1 and CDR2 (germline): MNHNS, SASEGT. V lost 7 bases and J lost 5, with 17 bases in between. CDR3 in amino acids: CASTPTYVRNEKLFF. CDR3 in DNA: TGTGCCAGCACCCCCACCTACGTTCGAAATGAAAAACTGTTTTTT.

This clonotype was found many times. J is TRBJ1-1 and V is TRBV2; D is undetermined. Trimming took off 8 bases at V and 6 bases at J, with 16 bases between the two ends. The CDR3 loop spans 13 amino acids. Per germline, CDR1 SNHLY and CDR2 FYNNEI. This CDR3 reads CASGYIDIAEAFF. The CDR3 DNA reads as TGTGCCAGCGGGTATATCGACATCGCTGAAGCTTTCTTT.

The chain uses TRBV7-9 and TRBJ1-3, with a possible D match to TRBD1 (6 bases). V was shortened by 1 base and J by 0 bases, with 22 bases between the two germline ends. Germline-derived CDR1 and CDR2 are SEHNR and FQNEAQ (reference sequence). The CDR3 loop spans 20 amino acids. CDR3 in DNA: TGTGCCAGCAGCTTAGTGGACAGCACTCAATCCTACTTCTCTGGAAACACCATATATTTT. This encodes CASSLVDSTQSYFSGNTIYF.

The genes are TRBV27 and TRBJ2-2; a weak D match, TRBD2 (5 bases). Germline lookup yields CDR1 MNHEY and CDR2 SMNVEV (reference sequence). This CDR3 has 15 amino acids. The V end was cut by 6 bases, the J end by 4 bases, with 15 bases between. DNA of the CDR3: TGTGCCAGCAGAGGGTCAGCGGTCGGCACCGGGGAGCTGTTTTTT. Encoded protein: CASRGSAVGTGELFF.

This clonotype was recorded many times. The chain employs TRBV12-3 or TRBV12-4 and TRBJ1-6; D gene uncertain. There are 14 residues in the CDR3. Trimming stripped 4 bases from V and 4 bases from J, with 8 bases between. In DNA, the CDR3 is TGTGCCAGCAGTTATCGGGAGTATAATTCACCCCTCCACTTT. Translation gives CASSYREYNSPLHF.

This clonotype was seen a few times. The chain has TRBV5-1 and TRBJ2-2, with 12 bases lining up with TRBD1. The CDR3 is 15 amino acids. CDR1 SGHRS and CDR2 YFSETQ come from the germline V gene. The V and J ends lost 4 bases and 6 bases, in that order; junction bases with no gene match: 4. The chain's CDR3 is CASSRDRGLAGELFF. CDR3 coding DNA: TGCGCCAGCAGCCGGGACAGGGGGCTGGCCGGGGAGCTGTTTTTT.

This clonotype was detected a few times. The V and J genes are TRBV28 and TRBJ1-1; 7 bases fit TRBD1. This CDR3 comprises 16 residues. The V gene end was trimmed by 3 bases and the J gene end by 7 bases; junction bases not matched to a gene: 14. Looked up from germline, CDR1 is MDHEN and CDR2 is SYDVKM. DNA of the CDR3: TGTGCCAGCAGTTTGGACCCTTCGATCCAGGGGGGTGAAGCTTTCTTT. It translates to CASSLDPSIQGGEAFF.

This clonotype was detected many times. The rearrangement links TRBV12-3 or TRBV12-4 to TRBJ1-1, with D possibly TRBD1 on 6 matching bases. The CDR3 has 14 residues. The ends were cut back, 7 bases at V and 3 bases at J, with 15 bases in the middle. This chain's CDR3 is CASKPQGIDTEAFF. The CDR3 nucleotides are TGTGCCAGCAAGCCCCAGGGGATCGACACTGAAGCTTTCTTT.

The count of this clonotype is one. Given a much more abundant clone one base away, this may be a read error. J is TRBJ2-7 and V is TRBV7-2, with 11 bases lining up with TRBD1. CDR1 is SGHTA and CDR2 is FQGNSA in the germline V gene. The CDR3 loop spans 14 amino acids. The V and J ends lost 8 bases and 5 bases, in that order; junction bases with no gene match: 8. The CDR3 region has the DNA TGTGCCAGCGGCAACCGGGACAGGGGGAACGAGCAGTACTTC. Translating it yields CASGNRDRGNEQYF.

The chain couples TRBV20-1 to TRBJ2-3, with TRBD2 matching over 9 bases. The germline V gene has CDR1 DFQATT and CDR2 SNEGSKA (reference sequence). V was clipped by 1 base and J by 6 bases; unmatched bases: 8. This CDR3 spans 15 amino acids. CDR3 bases: TGCAGTGCTAGAGCTAGCGGGGACCCGCCGGATACGCAGTATTTT. Translated, it gives CSARASGDPPDTQYF.

This clonotype showed up just a few times. The J gene is TRBJ2-5, the V gene TRBV13; D is possibly TRBD1 (5 bases). This CDR3 has 15 amino acids. The germline V gene encodes CDR1 PRHDT and CDR2 FYEKMQ (reference sequence). Trimming pared 0 bases from V and 1 base from J, leaving 9 bases between. CDR3 protein: CASSLGTAIQETQYF. The CDR3 nucleotides read TGTGCCAGCAGCTTAGGGACAGCTATCCAAGAGACCCAGTACTTC.